Each of the 15 T cell receptor beta chains below was sequenced from the same sample in a study of Graves' ophthalmopathy and Graves' hyperthyroidism. Amplification of the TCR beta CDR3 regions used RNA transcripts (as template). The authors performed first-round RT-PCR with HTBI primers and then a second-round multiplex PCR. MiXCR, run by TCRdb on the multiplex PCR reads, gives a single entry per CDR3 protein. The table shows some 750,000 distinct CDR3 sequences, with about 44% occurring only once. The specimen sequenced was peripheral blood. The source is an adult man with Graves' ophthalmopathy.

J is TRBJ2-6 and V is TRBV10-3; unclear D gene. V shed 1 base and J shed 8 bases, with 9 bases lying between them. CDR3 length: 14 residues. CDR1 and CDR2 from the germline V gene are ENHRY and SYGVKD. For the CDR3, the DNA is TGTGCCATCAGTGAGTGGAAGAGACCCAACGTCCTGACTTTC. Translation: CAISEWKRPNVLTF.

This sequence joins TRBV9 and TRBJ2-7; the D gene is possibly TRBD2 (6 bases). The CDR3 is 13 residues long. V lost 7 bases and J lost 7, with 18 bases in between. The germline V gene has CDR1 SGDLS and CDR2 YYNGEE. The CDR3 protein is CASSPALGGEQYF. CDR3 sequence (DNA): TGTGCCAGCTCACCTGCCCTGGGGGGAGAGCAGTACTTC.

The rearrangement joins TRBV4-1 to TRBJ2-5; 9 bases line up with TRBD1. Germline V CDR1 and CDR2: MGHRA, YSYEKL. J was trimmed by 6 bases and V by 5 bases; bases with no gene match: 7. The CDR3 is made up of 14 amino acids. CDR3 loop: CASSYRTGAKTQYF. In DNA, the CDR3 is TGCGCCAGCAGCTACAGGACAGGGGCGAAGACCCAGTACTTC.

This clonotype occurred many times. The chain combines TRBV29-1 with TRBJ1-2; 7 bases are a match to TRBD1. The CDR3 contains 13 residues. The germline V gene has CDR1 SQVTM and CDR2 ANQGSEA. Trimming removed 5 bases from V and 3 bases from J; junction bases left unmatched: 6. CDR3 sequence (DNA): TGCAGCGTTCGGGACAGAAGCTACTATGGCTACACCTTC. Translated: CSVRDRSYYGYTF. The whole variable domain, filled in from reference TRBV29-1 and TRBJ1-2, reads SAVISQKPSRDICQRGTSLTIQCQVDSQVTMMFWYRQQPGQSLTLIATANQGSEATYESGFVIDKFPISRPNLTFSTLTVSNMSPEDSSIYLCSVRDRSYYGYTFGSGTRLTVV.

The chain couples TRBV7-2 to TRBJ1-2; D might be TRBD1 (5 bases). The CDR3 totals 13 residues. The V and J ends lost 7 bases and 6 bases respectively, with 15 bases between them. Germline V gives CDR1 SGHTA, CDR2 FQGNSA. CDR3 coding DNA: TGTGCCAGCACCCCTGGGGACGACCATGGCTACACCTTC. This encodes CASTPGDDHGYTF.

This sequence joins TRBV10-3 and TRBJ2-5; 10 nucleotides match TRBD1. Unmatched junction bases numbered 7, after V lost 10 bases and J lost 2 bases. The CDR3 consists of 14 residues. Germline loops: CDR1 ENHRY, CDR2 SYGVKD. The CDR3 nucleotides are TGTGCCACGAAGGGACAGGGGTGGCAAGAGACCCAGTACTTC. It yields the protein CATKGQGWQETQYF.

The V and J genes are TRBV7-2 and TRBJ2-5, with D perhaps matching TRBD2 (7 bases). Deletions cut 0 bases from V and 5 bases from J, with 13 bases between. Germline values: CDR1 SGHTA, CDR2 FQGNSA. The CDR3 is 15 amino acids. The CDR3 spells CASSLAGAGVETQYF. The CDR3 nucleotides read TGTGCCAGCAGCTTAGCGGGGGCGGGGGTGGAGACCCAGTACTTC.

The table lists this clonotype with a few counts. The J gene is TRBJ2-7, the V gene TRBV7-6; TRBD2 matches 11 bases. Germline V CDR1 and CDR2: SGHVS, FNYEAQ. After removal of 5 bases from V and 5 bases from J, the junction contained 5 bases not matched to a gene. The CDR3 has 14 residues. The CDR3 bases are TGTGCCAGCAGCCATACTAGCGGGGGCAACGAGCAGTACTTC. This sequence encodes CASSHTSGGNEQYF.

V usage is TRBV14 and J usage is TRBJ1-6; D uncertain. Per germline, CDR1 SGHDN and CDR2 FVKESK. Trimming removed 6 bases from V and 10 bases from J, with 16 bases in between. The CDR3 totals 14 residues. Written as DNA, the CDR3 is TGTGCCAGCAGTCCCAGGAGCCGAGGGTCACCCCTCCACTTT. Protein: CASSPRSRGSPLHF.

V gene TRBV5-6 combines with J gene TRBJ1-2; 7 nucleotides line up with TRBD1. J was trimmed by 5 bases and V by 4 bases; bases with no gene match: 8. There are 14 residues in the CDR3. Germline loops: CDR1 SGHDT, CDR2 YYEEEE. In DNA, the CDR3 is TGTGCCAGCAGCCCTGAGGGGGCTAGATATGGCTACACCTTC. Translating it yields CASSPEGARYGYTF. The full variable domain, its missing parts supplied by reference TRBV5-6 and TRBJ1-2, is DAGVTQSPTHLIKTRGQQVTLRCSPKSGHDTVSWYQQALGQGPQFIFQYYEEEERQRGNFPDRFSGHQFPNYSSELNVNALLLGDSALYLCASSPEGARYGYTFGSGTRLTVV.

At least ten counts were recorded for this clonotype. This sequence joins TRBV7-9 and TRBJ2-5, with 7 bases fitting TRBD2. This CDR3 region has 14 residues. J gave up 5 bases and V 3 bases, and 6 bases lay outside the gene matches. Germline V gene lookup returns CDR1 SEHNR and CDR2 FQNEAQ (reference sequence). The CDR3 DNA is TGTGCCAGCAGCTTGGCGGGAGAGGGGGAGACCCAGTACTTC. This gives the protein CASSLAGEGETQYF.

V and J are TRBV6-6 and TRBJ2-7; TRBD1 matches at 12 bases. CDR3 size: 17 residues. Unmatched junction bases numbered 9, after V lost 2 bases and J lost 4 bases. The germline V gene has CDR1 MNHNY and CDR2 SVGAGI (reference sequence). CDR3 DNA: TGTGCCAGCAGTTACGGAGGGACAGGGGGCCTAGTGTACGAGCAGTACTTC. Protein sequence: CASSYGGTGGLVYEQYF.

The table lists this clonotype with a few counts. Compared with germline, one end of the junction differs, possibly owing to a read error. The CDR3 reads CASSYDGVNQPQHF. CDR3 in DNA: TGTGCCAGCAGTTACGACGGAGTGAATCAGCCCCAGCATTTT. The chain joins TRBV24-1 to TRBJ1-5; D remains ambiguous. Germline V gene lookup returns CDR1 KGHDR and CDR2 SFDVKD. This CDR3 is built from 14 residues.

This clonotype was detected a few times. The chain has TRBV9 and TRBJ2-7, with 14 bases fitting TRBD2. V lost 8 bases to trimming and J lost 3 bases; unmatched junction nucleotides: 4. CDR1 is SGDLS and CDR2 is YYNGEE in the germline V gene. This CDR3 region has 14 residues. The CDR3 loop is CASSGTSGGYEQYF. The CDR3 DNA is TGTGCCAGTAGTGGGACTAGCGGGGGCTACGAGCAGTACTTC.

This clonotype was recorded a few times. The genes are TRBV20-1 and TRBJ1-6; TRBD1 might be the D (5 bases). With 3 bases removed from V and 7 bases from J, the gap between germline ends came to 13 bases. The germline CDR1 and CDR2 sequences are DFQATT and SNEGSKA (reference sequence). The CDR3 is made up of 14 amino acids. CDR3 in amino acids: CSASRGPQNSPLHF. CDR3 DNA: TGCAGTGCTAGTCGGGGACCTCAAAATTCACCCCTCCACTTT.